A selection of T cell receptor beta chains follows, all from one sample in a study of blood T cell repertoires in COVID-19. Measured with immunoSEQ multiplex PCR; TCRdb has only the in-frame clones, and not every one. The repertoire consists of hundreds of thousands of clones, with around 91% occurring once and the leading ten covering more than 3%. Source material: peripheral blood. All receptors come from a young woman who had recovered from COVID-19. The CDR3 runs from the conserved cysteine through the conserved F or W. A D gene is named only where the DNA matches it firmly. Expanded clones get a size class; other rows say once, few or many, or leave the size out.

j_call clone_size d_call v_call cdr3_aa cdr3_nt
TRBJ2-1 . . TRBV6-2/TRBV6-3 CASSYASTGISSYNEQFF TGTGCCAGCAGTTACGCGAGTACCGGGATCAGCTCCTACAATGAGCAGTTCTTC
TRBJ1-2 . TRBD1 TRBV30 CAWREKGQGRTYGYTF TGTGCCTGGAGGGAGAAGGGACAGGGACGAACCTATGGCTACACCTTC
TRBJ2-2 . TRBD2 TRBV11-2 CASSLGLAGGRTGELFF TGTGCCAGCAGCCTGGGACTAGCGGGAGGGAGAACCGGGGAGCTGTTTTTT
TRBJ1-3 . TRBD1 TRBV7-8 CASSLDQPRGDTIYF TGTGCCAGCAGCTTAGATCAACCCAGGGGGGACACCATATATTTT
TRBJ2-1 . . TRBV12-5 CASGLVVGNYNEQFF TGTGCTAGTGGTTTGGTAGTCGGGAACTACAATGAGCAGTTCTTC
TRBJ2-1 . TRBD2 TRBV27 CASRIGLAGVSEQFF TGTGCCAGCAGAATCGGACTAGCGGGAGTCAGTGAGCAGTTCTTC
TRBJ1-6 . TRBD1 TRBV7-9 CASSLTGQGSSPLHF TGTGCCAGCAGCTTAACGGGACAGGGCTCGTCACCCCTCCACTTT
TRBJ2-3 . TRBD2 TRBV5-8 CASTPGLAGKTDTQYF TGTGCCAGCACCCCGGGACTAGCGGGTAAAACAGATACGCAGTATTTT
TRBJ2-2 few TRBD2 TRBV12-5 CASGLRLASRAGELFF TGTGCTAGTGGTTTGAGACTAGCGTCTAGAGCCGGGGAGCTGTTTTTT
TRBJ2-6 . . TRBV11-2 CASSLVGGSGANVLTF TGTGCCAGCAGCTTAGTCGGGGGTTCCGGGGCCAACGTCCTGACTTTC
TRBJ1-2 . TRBD1 TRBV15 CATSRLRQGNYGYTF TGTGCCACCAGCAGACTTCGACAGGGCAACTATGGCTACACCTTC
TRBJ2-5 . . TRBV28 CASSTRSGTQYF TGTGCCAGCAGCACCCGATCGGGGACCCAGTACTTC
TRBJ2-3 . . TRBV7-2 CASSLVGRTDTQYF TGTGCCAGCAGCTTAGTTGGGAGAACAGATACGCAGTATTTT
TRBJ2-2 . TRBD1 TRBV19 CASSIGNRGRPGELFF TGTGCCAGTAGTATAGGCAACAGGGGCCGCCCCGGGGAGCTGTTTTTT
TRBJ2-1 . TRBD1 TRBV4-3 CASSPGTGVGNEQFF TGCGCCAGCAGCCCAGGGACAGGGGTCGGCAATGAGCAGTTCTTC
TRBJ1-5 once . TRBV27 CASSYQGGNQPQHF TGTGCCAGCAGTTACCAGGGTGGCAATCAGCCCCAGCATTTT
TRBJ2-3 . TRBD2 TRBV6-4 CASSEIAGGLDTQYF TGTGCCAGCAGTGAGATAGCGGGAGGGTTAGATACGCAGTATTTT
TRBJ1-3 . . TRBV5-1 CASSLGSSGNTIYF TGCGCCAGCAGCTTGGGGAGTTCTGGAAACACCATATATTTT
TRBJ1-6 . TRBD1 TRBV15 CATSRRDRGNSPLHF TGTGCCACCAGCAGGAGGGACAGGGGTAATTCACCCCTCCACTTT
TRBJ2-3 many . TRBV5-1 CASRPAAQSTDTQYF TGCGCCAGCCGACCGGCGGCCCAAAGCACAGATACGCAGTATTTT
TRBJ2-1 . . TRBV6-2/TRBV6-3 CASSRPPSGEQFF TGTGCCAGCAGCCGTCCGCCAAGCGGAGAGCAGTTCTTC
TRBJ2-6 . . TRBV11-2 CASSLTGALLSGANVLTF TGTGCCAGCAGCCTCACAGGTGCTTTACTCTCTGGGGCCAACGTCCTGACTTTC
TRBJ2-3 . . TRBV9 CASSARGTDTQYF TGTGCCAGCAGCGCCCGGGGGACAGATACGCAGTATTTT
TRBJ1-2 once TRBD1 TRBV15 CATSRPQDRNNYGYTF TGTGCCACCAGCAGACCTCAGGACAGGAATAACTATGGCTACACCTTC
TRBJ1-4 once . TRBV6-2/TRBV6-3 CASSFPRNATNEKLFF TGTGCCAGCAGTTTTCCCAGGAATGCAACTAATGAAAAACTGTTTTTT
TRBJ1-2 . . TRBV18 CASSSTGLNGYTF TGTGCCAGCTCATCTACAGGGTTGAATGGCTACACCTTC
TRBJ1-2 . TRBD1 TRBV28 CASSLYPDLTGGDYGYTF TGTGCCAGCAGTTTATATCCCGACCTAACAGGGGGGGACTATGGCTACACCTTC
TRBJ2-5 once TRBD2 TRBV5-1 CASSLGTSGMGETQYF TGCGCCAGCAGCCTAGGGACTAGCGGGATGGGAGAGACCCAGTACTTC
TRBJ1-4 . TRBD1 TRBV19 CASRMTGGTEKLFF TGTGCCAGTAGAATGACAGGGGGCACGGAAAAACTGTTTTTT
TRBJ2-1 . TRBD1 TRBV4-3 CASSQDIGTGISYNEQFF TGCGCCAGCAGCCAAGATATCGGGACAGGGATTTCCTACAATGAGCAGTTCTTC
TRBJ1-4 . . TRBV5-4 CASSVRGQRNEKLFF TGTGCCAGCAGCGTCAGGGGTCAGCGGAATGAAAAACTGTTTTTT
TRBJ1-6 few TRBD1 TRBV4-1 CASSQDQTDRVWSYNSPLHF TGCGCCAGCAGCCAAGACCAAACAGACAGGGTCTGGTCCTATAATTCACCCCTCCACTTT
TRBJ1-1 . . TRBV13 CASSLAVNTEAFF TGTGCCAGCAGCTTAGCGGTGAACACTGAAGCTTTCTTT
TRBJ1-5 . TRBD1 TRBV10-3 CAIKGQEGQPQHF TGTGCCATCAAGGGACAGGAGGGTCAGCCCCAGCATTTT
TRBJ1-3 . TRBD1 TRBV5-1 CASSSTGAENTIYF TGCGCCAGCAGCTCGACAGGGGCTGAAAACACCATATATTTT
TRBJ1-3 . TRBD1 TRBV6-6 CASRSGQNSGNTIYF TGTGCCAGCAGATCGGGACAGAACTCTGGAAACACCATATATTTT
TRBJ2-4 . TRBD2 TRBV11-3 CASSTGLERPKGIQYF TGTGCCAGCAGCACGGGACTAGAAAGGCCCAAGGGCATTCAGTACTTC
TRBJ1-2 once TRBD1 TRBV6-2/TRBV6-3 CASSFTPGQGGRYTF TGTGCCAGCAGTTTTACCCCCGGACAGGGAGGCCGCTACACCTTC
TRBJ1-6 . TRBD1 TRBV5-1 CASRDRRTGVNSPLHF TGCGCCAGCAGGGACCGGAGGACAGGGGTAAATTCACCCCTCCACTTT
TRBJ1-2 . . TRBV12-5 CASGLVGSVYGYTF TGTGCTAGTGGTTTGGTAGGCAGCGTCTATGGCTACACCTTC
TRBJ1-2 . . TRBV18 CASSWDTHYGYTF TGTGCCAGCTCATGGGACACTCACTATGGCTACACCTTC
TRBJ2-2 . TRBD1 TRBV2 CASRRTGLTGELFF TGTGCCAGCAGGAGGACAGGCCTCACCGGGGAGCTGTTTTTT
TRBJ2-2 once TRBD2 TRBV4-3 CASSQDLGRASGIGGELFF TGCGCCAGCAGCCAAGATCTGGGTAGGGCTAGCGGGATTGGCGGGGAGCTGTTTTTT
TRBJ1-1 . . TRBV7-9 CASSLLQGLGNTEAFF TGTGCCAGCAGCTTACTCCAGGGCTTAGGGAACACTGAAGCTTTCTTT
TRBJ2-2 . TRBD1 TRBV7-2 CASSGQANTGELFF TGTGCCAGCAGCGGACAGGCGAACACCGGGGAGCTGTTTTTT
TRBJ2-5 . TRBD2 TRBV19 CASRGLAEETQYF TGTGCCAGTAGGGGACTAGCGGAAGAGACCCAGTACTTC